This paragraph reports one TCR beta chain. This specimen belongs to a study of blood T cell repertoires in COVID-19. The table came from immunoSEQ multiplex PCR; TCRdb's copy has only in-frame clones and leaves some out. The sample contains roughly 140,000 clones, approximately 84% of which appear only once. V dropped 4 bases and J dropped 2; count of bases not matched to a gene: 2. CDR3 length equals 15 residues. CDR1 and CDR2 from the germline V gene are LNHDA and SQIVND (reference sequence). The material sequenced was peripheral blood. The V gene is TRBV19, the J gene TRBJ2-2; 9 bases match TRBD2. The clonotype was recovered from a woman of 80 years or more in a cohort sampled during active or convalescent COVID-19. CDR3 sequence: CASSTSGINTGELFF. The CDR3 nucleotides read TGTGCCAGTAGTACTAGCGGGATAAACACCGGGGAGCTGTTTTTT.